This TCR beta chain was recorded in a study of cytomegalovirus exposure and HLA in healthy donors. Regarding this clone: Antigen: not known.

Notes on the study in general: With high specificity and sensitivity, the classifier reportedly diagnosed cytomegalovirus status.

The CDR3 is made up of 15 amino acids. Germline CDR1 is SEHNR and CDR2 is FQNEAQ (reference sequence). The ends lost 8 bases at V and 2 bases at J; junction bases unmatched: 8. The protocol was immunoSEQ multiplex PCR, while the TCRdb copy is restricted to in-frame clones and leaves out a portion. The table has 130,000 to 150,000 clones, 86% seen once. The donors were part of the validation cohort of roughly 110 subjects. That cohort was separate from the first cohort, which comprised about 730 subjects. Specimen: PBMCs. The sequence derives from a man younger than 35 in good health and CMV-seronegative. J is TRBJ2-1 and V is TRBV7-9; 8 bases agree with TRBD2. The chain's CDR3 is CASQGLRGAYNEQFF. CDR3 DNA sequence: TGTGCCAGCCAGGGGTTGCGGGGGGCCTACAATGAGCAGTTCTTC.